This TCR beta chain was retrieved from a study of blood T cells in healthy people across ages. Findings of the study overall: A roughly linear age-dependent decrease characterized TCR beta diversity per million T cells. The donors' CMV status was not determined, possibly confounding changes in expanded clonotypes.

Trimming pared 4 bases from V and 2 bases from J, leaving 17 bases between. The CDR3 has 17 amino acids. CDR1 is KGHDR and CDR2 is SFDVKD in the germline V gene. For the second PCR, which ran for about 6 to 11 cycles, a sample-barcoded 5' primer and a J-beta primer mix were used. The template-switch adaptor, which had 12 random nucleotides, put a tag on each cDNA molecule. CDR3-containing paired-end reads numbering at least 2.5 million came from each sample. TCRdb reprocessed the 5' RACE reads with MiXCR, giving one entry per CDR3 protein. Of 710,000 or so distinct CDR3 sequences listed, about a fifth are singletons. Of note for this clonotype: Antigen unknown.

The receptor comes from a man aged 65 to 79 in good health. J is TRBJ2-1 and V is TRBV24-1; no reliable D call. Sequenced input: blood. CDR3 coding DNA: TGTGCCACCAGTGACGCGCCCCCGGCGATAGCCTACAATGAGCAGTTCTTC. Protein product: CATSDAPPAIAYNEQFF.